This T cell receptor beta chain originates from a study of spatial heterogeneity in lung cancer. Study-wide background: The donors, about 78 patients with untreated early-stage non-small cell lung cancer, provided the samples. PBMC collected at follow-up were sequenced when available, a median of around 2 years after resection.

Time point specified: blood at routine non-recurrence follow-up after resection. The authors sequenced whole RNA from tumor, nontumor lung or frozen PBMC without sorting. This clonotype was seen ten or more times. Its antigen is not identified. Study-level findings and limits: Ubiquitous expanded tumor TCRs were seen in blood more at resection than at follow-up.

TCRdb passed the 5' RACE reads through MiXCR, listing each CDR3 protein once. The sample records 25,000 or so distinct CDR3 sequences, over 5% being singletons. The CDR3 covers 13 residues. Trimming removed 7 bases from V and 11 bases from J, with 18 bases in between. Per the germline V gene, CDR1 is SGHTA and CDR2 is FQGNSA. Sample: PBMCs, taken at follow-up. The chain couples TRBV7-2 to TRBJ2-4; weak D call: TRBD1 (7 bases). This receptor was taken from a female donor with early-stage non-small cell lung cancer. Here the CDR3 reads CASTRQGREVQYF. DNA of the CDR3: TGTGCCAGCACCAGACAGGGTAGGGAGGTTCAGTACTTC. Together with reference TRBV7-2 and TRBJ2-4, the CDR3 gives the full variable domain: GAGVSQSPSNKVTEKGKDVELRCDPISGHTALYWYRQSLGQGLEFLIYFQGNSAPDKSGLPSDRFSAERTGGSVSTLTIQRTQQEDSAVYLCASTRQGREVQYFGAGTRLSVL.